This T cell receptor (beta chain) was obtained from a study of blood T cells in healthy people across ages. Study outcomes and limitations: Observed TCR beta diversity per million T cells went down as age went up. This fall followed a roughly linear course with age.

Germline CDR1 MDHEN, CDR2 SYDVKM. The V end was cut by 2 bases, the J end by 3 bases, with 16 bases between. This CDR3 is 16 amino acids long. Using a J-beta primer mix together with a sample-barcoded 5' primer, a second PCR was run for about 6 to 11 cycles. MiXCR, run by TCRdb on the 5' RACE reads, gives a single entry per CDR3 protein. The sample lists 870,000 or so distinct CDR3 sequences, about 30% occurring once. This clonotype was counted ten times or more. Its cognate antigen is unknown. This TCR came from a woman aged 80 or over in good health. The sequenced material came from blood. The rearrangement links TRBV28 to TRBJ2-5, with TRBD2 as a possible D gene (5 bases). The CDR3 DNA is TGTGCCAGCAGTTTAGCGTTGAGGGCAGCAAAAGAGACCCAGTACTTC. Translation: CASSLALRAAKETQYF.